What follows are 28 T cell receptor beta chains derived from one specimen sequenced in a study of shared clonotypes between healthy human individuals. Some clones are missing from TCRdb's copy, which holds only in-frame ones; the method was immunoSEQ multiplex PCR. The sample holds hundreds of thousands of clones, around 77% seen once. The sequenced sample was PBMCs. The receptors were sampled from a woman aged 40 to 55 in good health. Some clones in this sample may be carry-over from other donors' samples.

The chain links TRBV7-8 to TRBJ2-3; D may be TRBD2 (6 bases). Germline V CDR1 and CDR2: SGHVS, FQNEAQ. The CDR3 length is 13 residues. Trimming shortened V by 6 bases and J by 4 bases, and 11 bases separated the two germline ends. CDR3 amino acids: CASSPWRADTQYF. The CDR3 DNA sequence: TGTGCCAGCAGTCCCTGGAGGGCAGATACGCAGTATTTT.

This clone was counted only a few times. V usage is TRBV7-6 and J usage is TRBJ2-5; D is possibly TRBD2 (5 bases). V was pared by 5 bases and J by 5 bases, with 12 bases between. Germline CDR1 SGHVS, CDR2 FNYEAQ. The CDR3 is 13 residues long. CDR3 DNA sequence: TGTGCCAGCAGCAGGGAGCGCGGCGAGACCCAGTACTTC. Protein product: CASSRERGETQYF.

A note on this clone: One base away lies a much larger clone, so this may be a sequencing read error. Other DNA sequences in the same sample also yield this CDR3. The CDR3 DNA reads as TGTGCCAGCAGCTTAAGGGTAGACTCCTATGAGCAGTACTTC. It translates to CASSLRVDSYEQYF. The rearrangement uses TRBV9 and TRBJ2-7, with D hard to call. Germline values: CDR1 SGDLS, CDR2 YYNGEE. This CDR3 has 14 amino acids.

The chain is built from TRBV18 and TRBJ2-2; 8 bases are a match to TRBD1. The CDR3 sequence is 16 residues long. Germline lookup yields CDR1 KGHSH and CDR2 LQKENI. J gave up 3 bases and V 3 bases, and 6 bases lay outside the gene matches. The CDR3 loop is CASSPQGALDTGELFF. As DNA, the CDR3 is TGTGCCAGCTCACCGCAGGGGGCGCTGGACACCGGGGAGCTGTTTTTT.

This chain connects TRBV18 to TRBJ2-2; the match to TRBD2 covers 8 bases. The CDR3 totals 16 residues. The junction had 6 bases not matched to a gene; V was cut back by 6 bases and J by 0 bases. Germline V CDR1 and CDR2: KGHSH, LQKENI. The CDR3 coding sequence is TGTGCCAGCTCTTCTCTGGGACTAGCGAACACCGGGGAGCTGTTTTTT. This gives the protein CASSSLGLANTGELFF. Together with reference TRBV18 and TRBJ2-2, the CDR3 gives the full variable domain: NAGVMQNPRHLVRRRGQEARLRCSPMKGHSHVYWYRQLPEEGLKFMVYLQKENIIDESGMPKERFSAEFPKEGPSILRIQQVVRGDSAAYFCASSSLGLANTGELFFGEGSRLTVL.

Here the CDR3 reads CASSDGSHTQYF. In nucleotides, the CDR3 is TGTGCCAGCAGTGACGGGTCCCATACGCAGTATTTT. The chain recombines TRBV6-4 with TRBJ2-3; D is undetermined. The germline V gene has CDR1 MRHNA and CDR2 SNTAGT. V was pared by 2 bases and J by 7 bases, with 7 bases between. This CDR3 is 12 amino acids long.

The rearrangement links TRBV11-3 to TRBJ1-3, with D possibly being TRBD1 (6 bases). V lost 5 bases to trimming and J lost 2 bases, with 10 bases between them. The CDR3 is 14 amino acids. Germline CDR1 reads SGHNT; CDR2 reads YENEEA. The CDR3 is CASSRAGAGNTIYF. The CDR3 DNA reads as TGTGCCAGCAGCCGAGCAGGGGCTGGAAACACCATATATTTT. The full variable domain, rest sourced from reference TRBV11-3 and TRBJ1-3, is EAGVVQSPRYKIIEKKQPVAFWCNPISGHNTLYWYLQNLGQGPELLIRYENEEAVDDSQLPKDRFSAERLKGVDSTLKIQPAELGDSAVYLCASSRAGAGNTIYFGEGSWLTVV.

The V gene is TRBV15, the J gene TRBJ2-2, with a tentative D call TRBD1 (5 bases). V was shortened by 2 bases and J by 6 bases, with 10 bases between the two germline ends. This CDR3 is built from 14 residues. Germline CDR1 and CDR2: LNHNV and YYDKDF (reference sequence). The CDR3 bases are TGTGCCACCAGCAGAAGGCCAGGGTCCGGGGAGCTGTTTTTT. Translating gives CATSRRPGSGELFF.

This clone turned up a few times. This chain joins TRBV7-3 and TRBJ2-3; TRBD2 aligns across 7 bases. Germline CDR1 is SGHTA and CDR2 is FQGTGA. CDR3 length: 16 residues. With 4 bases clipped from V and 0 bases from J, the junction kept 7 bases outside the gene matches. As DNA, the CDR3 is TGTGCCAGCAGCTCATTTGCTAGCGGCAGCACAGATACGCAGTATTTT. It encodes CASSSFASGSTDTQYF.

In its sample, this clone was seen once. The chain employs TRBV5-6 and TRBJ1-2; D gene unclear. Trimming left V 0 bases short and J 6 bases short, with 6 bases between. CDR3 length equals 12 residues. Germline CDR1 SGHDT, CDR2 YYEEEE. CDR3 protein: CASSLGGNGYTF. In DNA form, the CDR3 reads TGTGCCAGCAGCTTGGGAGGGAATGGCTACACCTTC.

This clone appeared once. J is TRBJ2-1 and V is TRBV27, with D possibly matching TRBD1 (5 bases). The CDR3 loop spans 14 amino acids. V lost 1 base and J lost 5, with 9 bases in between. Germline values: CDR1 MNHEY, CDR2 SMNVEV (reference sequence). The CDR3 DNA follows: TGTGCCAGCAGTTTATTCCGCAGGGACAATGAGCAGTTCTTC. It is translated as CASSLFRRDNEQFF.

The chain is built from TRBV21-1 and TRBJ2-3; the table calls TRBD1, which could not be checked here. TRBV21-1 is described as a pseudogene. This CDR3 comprises 17 residues. CDR3 amino acids: CASSKIWDRTSTDTQYF. In DNA form, the CDR3 reads TGTGCCAGCAGCAAAATCTGGGACAGGACAAGCACAGATACGCAGTATTTT.

The sample holds one count of this clone. V and J are TRBV30 and TRBJ1-2; TRBD1 agrees at 9 bases. The CDR3 contains 16 residues. In germline, CDR1 is GTSNPN, CDR2 SVGIG (reference sequence). V gave up 3 bases and J gave up 5 bases; unmatched junction bases: 13. Here the CDR3 DNA reads TGTGCCTGGAGCGGCTACTTGGGACAGGGTCCTTATGGCTACACCTTC. This gives the protein CAWSGYLGQGPYGYTF. The full variable domain, rest sourced from reference TRBV30 and TRBJ1-2, is SQTIHQWPATLVQPVGSPLSLECTVEGTSNPNLYWYRQAAGRGLQLLFYSVGIGQISSEVPQNLSASRPQDRQFILSSKKLLLSDSGFYLCAWSGYLGQGPYGYTFGSGTRLTVV.

The chain has TRBV5-8 and TRBJ1-4, with D unresolved. CDR3 size: 14 residues. The V gene lost 1 base and the J gene lost 7 bases, with 11 bases spanning the gap. CDR1 and CDR2 from the germline V gene are SGHTS and YDEGEE. The CDR3 loop reads CASSLLRIREKLFF. The DNA for the CDR3 is TGTGCCAGCAGCTTGTTAAGGATCCGTGAAAAACTGTTTTTT.

The chain links TRBV2 to TRBJ1-2; unclear D gene. Germline V CDR1 and CDR2: SNHLY, FYNNEI. This CDR3 region has 14 residues. Between the trimmed V and J ends, which lost 2 bases and 4 bases, there was a span of 11 bases. CDR3 region: CASSESGSIYGYTF. CDR3 DNA: TGTGCCAGCAGTGAATCGGGAAGTATCTATGGCTACACCTTC.

The chain employs TRBV28 and TRBJ1-2; the D gene is possibly TRBD1 (6 bases). CDR3 length: 12 amino acids. Trimming removed 5 bases at V and 8 bases at J, with 12 bases between. The V gene's germline CDR1 is MDHEN and CDR2 SYDVKM. The CDR3 DNA sequence: TGTGCCAGCAGTCCGTGGGGGCTCGGCTACACCTTC. Amino acids: CASSPWGLGYTF.

V and J are TRBV29-1 and TRBJ2-7, with 9 bases lining up with TRBD1. The CDR3 runs to 15 residues. The junction had 9 bases not matched to a gene; V was cut back by 4 bases and J by 2 bases. Germline lookup yields CDR1 SQVTM and CDR2 ANQGSEA. The CDR3, as DNA: TGCAGCGTTGGGGCTCCGGGACAGGGCACCTACGAGCAGTACTTC. It specifies CSVGAPGQGTYEQYF.

In this sample, this clone turned up a few times. This chain uses TRBV5-4 with TRBJ2-5; 13 bases agree with TRBD2. The CDR3 is 15 amino acids. CDR1 and CDR2 from the germline V gene are SGHNT and YYREEE (reference sequence). V was pared by 4 bases and J by 11 bases, with 11 bases of the junction left unmatched. This CDR3 reads CASSQGTSGMKEQYF. The CDR3 coding sequence is TGTGCCAGCAGCCAAGGGACTAGCGGGATGAAAGAGCAGTACTTC. The variable domain in full, with the rest retrieved from reference TRBV5-4 and TRBJ2-5, is ETGVTQSPTHLIKTRGQQVTLRCSSQSGHNTVSWYQQALGQGPQFIFQYYREEENGRGNFPPRFSGLQFPNYSSELNVNALELDDSALYLCASSQGTSGMKEQYFGPGTRLLVL.

Concerning this clone itself: A much bigger clone sits one base away, suggesting this may be a read error. The CDR3 protein is CASSYLREGGGQFF. CDR3 DNA sequence: TGTGCCAGCAGCTATTTGCGGGAGGGCGGTGGGCAGTTCTTC. The J gene is TRBJ2-1, the V gene TRBV7-2; 9 nucleotides align to TRBD2. CDR3 length equals 14 residues. Germline CDR1 SGHTA, CDR2 FQGNSA. Germline trimming cut 4 bases from V and 12 bases from J; bases unmatched to any gene: 10.

This clone was detected once. CDR3 bases: TGCGCCAGCTCGGAGGTGTCGGGGGGCCTGAACTATGGCTACACCTTC. Translating it yields CASSEVSGGLNYGYTF. The chain combines TRBV5-1 with TRBJ1-2, with a weak D call TRBD1 (6 bases). The CDR3 is 16 amino acids. Germline V CDR1 and CDR2: SGHRS, YFSETQ. V was pared by 7 bases and J by 2 bases, with 21 bases between.

This CDR3 reads CASSFTLSWEQYF. The CDR3 DNA reads as TGTGCCAGCAGCTTTACACTTTCGTGGGAGCAGTACTTC. V is TRBV28 and J is TRBJ2-7, with D hard to call. Trimming cost V 6 bases and J 7 bases, with 16 bases left between them. Germline CDR1 is MDHEN and CDR2 is SYDVKM. The CDR3 runs 13 residues.

The CDR3 DNA is TGTGCCAGCAGCTTGGCCGGGGGGTCTAGCACAGATACGCAGTATTTT. Protein: CASSLAGGSSTDTQYF. The gene calls are TRBV7-2 and TRBJ2-3, with 7 nucleotides matching TRBD2. J lost 0 bases, V lost 3 bases, and 6 bases had no gene match. The CDR3 contains 16 residues. Per the germline V gene, CDR1 is SGHTA and CDR2 is FQGNSA.

The gene calls are TRBV4-1 and TRBJ1-3; 7 nucleotides line up with TRBD1. J was trimmed by 1 base and V by 2 bases; bases with no gene match: 5. The CDR3 has 16 residues. Germline CDR1 is MGHRA and CDR2 is YSYEKL. CDR3 nucleotide sequence: TGCGCCAGCAGCCAACCCAGACAGGGTTCTGGAAACACCATATATTTT. This gives the protein CASSQPRQGSGNTIYF.

The chain couples TRBV4-1 to TRBJ2-5, with D tentatively TRBD1 or TRBD2 (5 bases each). The better agreement between TRBJ2-7 and the DNA end casts doubt on the J call. Germline V gives CDR1 MGHRA, CDR2 YSYEKL. The CDR3 runs to 16 residues. CDR3 in amino acids: CASSQDSRTQRGEQYF. Written as DNA, the CDR3 is TGCGCCAGCAGCCAAGACTCAAGGACGCAGAGGGGCGAGCAGTACTTC.

The chain links TRBV2 to TRBJ1-2; 7 bases are shared with TRBD1. Germline CDR1 and CDR2: SNHLY and FYNNEI. The CDR3 runs to 14 residues. V gave up 4 bases and J gave up 7 bases; unmatched junction bases: 9. The CDR3 DNA sequence: TGTGCCAGCAGTGGCAGTGTGACAGGGTCTGGCTACACCTTC. Its translation: CASSGSVTGSGYTF.

This clone was counted a few times. The same CDR3 can be traced to other DNA sequences in this sample. The chain carries TRBV18 and TRBJ1-3; D may be TRBD1 (5 bases). The germline V gene encodes CDR1 KGHSH and CDR2 LQKENI. V lost 0 bases and J 0 bases, leaving 6 bases between the germline ends. This CDR3 comprises 15 residues. The CDR3 loop is CASSPPTDSGNTIYF. The CDR3 bases are TGTGCCAGCTCACCACCGACAGACTCTGGAAACACCATATATTTT.

The chain is built from TRBV2 and TRBJ2-7; TRBD2 matches at 7 bases. The CDR3 runs 15 residues. The germline V gene has CDR1 SNHLY and CDR2 FYNNEI. V dropped 2 bases and J dropped 7; count of bases not matched to a gene: 11. In nucleotides, the CDR3 is TGTGCCAGCAGTGAATATAATCTTGGGGGGGTGGAGCAGTACTTC. This encodes CASSEYNLGGVEQYF.

This rearrangement joins TRBV11-3 to TRBJ2-1; D might be TRBD2 (5 bases). Deletions cut 2 bases from V and 7 bases from J, with 9 bases between. The CDR3 totals 13 residues. CDR1 and CDR2 (germline): SGHNT, YENEEA. This CDR3 is CASSLLSGNEQFF. CDR3 sequence (DNA): TGTGCCAGCAGCTTACTGTCGGGGAATGAGCAGTTCTTC.